In its sample, the clone carrying this T cell receptor beta chain was seen a few times. Its target is not known. The same CDR3 also results from other DNA sequences found in this sample. This sample was taken from a study of cytomegalovirus exposure and HLA in healthy donors. Study-wide findings and caveats: A later analysis associated some 16,000 TCR beta sequences with HLA alleles at a 0.05 false discovery rate. Through in vitro validation, a few CMV-associated chains were shown to be specific for CMV antigens. The authors enumerated around 150 TCR beta chains as linked to cytomegalovirus.

Germline V CDR1 and CDR2: MNHEY, SMNVEV (reference sequence). The CDR3 loop spans 13 amino acids. With V trimmed by 2 bases and J by 7 bases, 3 bases remained unmatched. Both 60 Vbeta primers and 13 Jbeta primers went into the PCR. The assay was immunoSEQ multiplex PCR, and TCRdb's table has in-frame clones only and misses some. The sample includes under 300,000 clones, about 86% of them seen just once. V is TRBV27 and J is TRBJ1-2, with TRBD1 identical over 8 bases. Sequenced: PBMCs. This TCR derives from a woman in her fifties or sixties in good health and CMV-seropositive. CDR3 nucleotides: TGTGCCAGCAGTTTAGGGACAGGTGGTGGCTACACCTTC. It codes for CASSLGTGGGYTF.